The 2 T cell receptor beta chains listed next were all sequenced from one sample in a study of blood T cell repertoires in COVID-19. The repertoire was sequenced with immunoSEQ multiplex PCR; TCRdb's copy has only in-frame clones and lacks some. The sample records 30,000 to 45,000 clones, roughly 80% being singletons. The sample taken for sequencing was peripheral blood. Every receptor here comes from a man between 60 and 75 years old in a cohort sampled during active COVID-19.

The chain couples TRBV10-1 to TRBJ2-7; TRBD2 agrees at 13 bases. The CDR3 has 15 residues. V shed 10 bases and J 0 bases; nucleotides not matched to a gene: 6. Germline V gene lookup returns CDR1 WNHNN and CDR2 SYGVQD (reference sequence). The CDR3 loop reads CANGTSGTHSYEQYF. The CDR3 DNA reads as TGCGCCAACGGGACTAGCGGGACCCACTCCTACGAGCAGTACTTC.

The chain links TRBV2 to TRBJ1-6, with no clear D. The germline V gene has CDR1 SNHLY and CDR2 FYNNEI. V was clipped by 6 bases and J by 10 bases, with 7 bases between them. There are 11 residues in the CDR3. The CDR3 region is CASSGESPLHF. The CDR3 nucleotides are TGTGCCAGCAGCGGGGAATCACCCCTCCACTTT.